These T cell receptor beta chains were read from a single sample in a study of Ad26.COV2.S vaccination and SARS-CoV-2 variants. Clones were read by immunoSEQ multiplex PCR, and TCRdb kept only the in-frame ones, dropping some. This sample has about 480,000 clones, with around nine tenths found just once. The specimen comprised peripheral blood, sampled in a trial of Ad26.COV2.S vaccine versus placebo. The source is a person aged 18-60 years who received the Ad26.COV2.S COVID-19 vaccine or a placebo. Each CDR3 is given with its conserved first and last residue. D genes are given only for firm matches. Clone sizes are given selectively: once, few, many, or a class where the clone is expanded.

v_call	d_call	j_call	clone_size	cdr3_nt	cdr3_aa
TRBV11-2	-	TRBJ1-3	-	TGTGCCAGCAGCTTAGTCCGCCTTCGGGGCACCATATATTTT	CASSLVRLRGTIYF
TRBV30	TRBD1	TRBJ1-5	-	TGTGCCTGGCAAACACAGGGGGCCCGCAATCAGCCCCAGCATTTT	CAWQTQGARNQPQHF
TRBV9	TRBD2	TRBJ2-7	-	TGTGCCAGCAGCGCAGGGACTAGCGGGAGCCACGAGCAGTACTTC	CASSAGTSGSHEQYF
TRBV6-2/TRBV6-3	-	TRBJ2-5	-	TGTGCCAGCAGTTACCCTTTAGGGGGGTACCAAGAGACCCAGTACTTC	CASSYPLGGYQETQYF
TRBV19	-	TRBJ2-1	-	TGTGCCAGTAGTCCAACAGGGATCTCCTACAATGAGCAGTTCTTC	CASSPTGISYNEQFF
TRBV6-5	TRBD2	TRBJ2-7	-	TGTGCCAGCAGTACACCCAGCGGGGAAACCTACGAGCAGTACTTC	CASSTPSGETYEQYF
TRBV9	-	TRBJ1-2	-	TGTGCCAGCAGCGTAGACCTGCCGAGTGCGGGGTCTGGCTACACCTTC	CASSVDLPSAGSGYTF
TRBV27	-	TRBJ2-1	once	TGTGCCAGCAGTTTAGCCCCGGGGAATGAGCAGTTCTTC	CASSLAPGNEQFF
TRBV10-3	-	TRBJ1-4	-	TGTGCCATCAGTGAATCGCAGGGGCGCGGGACTAATGAAAAACTGTTTTTT	CAISESQGRGTNEKLFF
TRBV3-1/TRBV3-2	-	TRBJ2-5	-	TGTGCCAGCAGCCCCACCCCCCAACAAGAGACCCAGTACTTC	CASSPTPQQETQYF
TRBV4-3	-	TRBJ1-2	-	TGCGCCAGCAGCCAACGCCCCACAGGGCTGGATGGCTACACCTTC	CASSQRPTGLDGYTF
TRBV5-1	TRBD2	TRBJ2-5	-	TGCGCCAGCAGCTTGCTCGTAGCGGGGGGCCAAGAGACCCAGTACTTC	CASSLLVAGGQETQYF
TRBV2	-	TRBJ2-3	-	TGTGCCAGCGGGGGCGGCACATACACAGATACGCAGTATTTT	CASGGGTYTDTQYF
TRBV11-2	-	TRBJ2-3	-	TGTGCCAGCAGCTTAGGGGACTCAGCAAGGTGCACAGATACGCAGTATTTT	CASSLGDSARCTDTQYF
TRBV6-6	-	TRBJ1-5	-	TGTGCCAGCAGCAACCCGGGGCAGCCCCAGCATTTT	CASSNPGQPQHF
TRBV18	TRBD2	TRBJ2-7	-	TGTGCCAGCTCACAGAGGACTAGGAACACCTTAAGGGTTGTCTACGAGCAGTACTTC	CASSQRTRNTLRVVYEQYF
TRBV11-2	-	TRBJ2-5	-	TGTGCCAGCAGCTCGGCAGGGGGGGTAGGGACCCAGTACTTC	CASSSAGGVGTQYF
TRBV11-2	-	TRBJ2-3	-	TGTGCCAGCAGCTTAGCCTGGGTTACGGATACGCAGTATTTT	CASSLAWVTDTQYF
TRBV12-3/TRBV12-4	-	TRBJ1-1	-	TGTGCCAGCAGTTTGGGGGGACCGGTAGGGGCTTTCTTT	CASSLGGPVGAFF
TRBV6-5	TRBD1	TRBJ2-7	-	TGTGCCAGCGGACAGGGTCTTTACTACGAGCAGTACTTC	CASGQGLYYEQYF
TRBV10-3	TRBD1	TRBJ2-2	-	TGTGCCATCAGTGAGGCCCACAGGGGAGCCAACACCGGGGAGCTGTTTTTT	CAISEAHRGANTGELFF
TRBV28	-	TRBJ1-1	-	TGTGCCAGCAGTTCGAGGGACACTGAAGCTTTCTTT	CASSSRDTEAFF
TRBV19	TRBD1	TRBJ2-7	-	TGTGCCAGTAGTCTCTCCGGGACAGGCTCCTACGAGCAGTACTTC	CASSLSGTGSYEQYF
TRBV19	-	TRBJ2-7	-	TGTGCCAGCCGAGCCGCAGGGGGGTTATACGAGCAGTACTTC	CASRAAGGLYEQYF
TRBV3-1/TRBV3-2	TRBD2	TRBJ2-1	once	TGTGCCAGCAGCCAAGGGGGACTAGCGGGGAATGAGCAGTTCTTC	CASSQGGLAGNEQFF
TRBV27	-	TRBJ2-1	-	TGTGCCAGCAGTTTAGGAGGTGCGGGGCCCAGAGAGCAGTTCTTC	CASSLGGAGPREQFF
TRBV19	-	TRBJ1-1	-	TGTGCCAGTAGTCTCGTCCCCAGGGTTGAAGCTTTCTTT	CASSLVPRVEAFF
TRBV6-2/TRBV6-3	-	TRBJ2-2	-	TGTGCCAGCAGTCAGGCGGGAAAGGTCGGGGAGCTGTTTTTT	CASSQAGKVGELFF